This T cell receptor (beta chain) derives from a study of blood T cell repertoires in COVID-19. About the research overall: Sites in the United States, Italy and Spain provided acute and convalescent COVID-19 samples.

Trimming shortened V by 7 bases and J by 4 bases, and 8 bases separated the two germline ends. This CDR3 spans 13 amino acids. Germline lookup yields CDR1 MNHNY and CDR2 SVGAGI (reference sequence). Profiled with immunoSEQ multiplex PCR; TCRdb holds only in-frame clones, not every one. Of under 400,000 clones listed, around 90% are singletons. Sequenced sample: peripheral blood. This TCR derives from a man aged 18 to 35 with active or convalescent COVID-19. This sequence joins TRBV6-6 and TRBJ1-6; TRBD1 is a possible D gene (6 bases). The CDR3 loop is CASNRGYNSPLHF. For the CDR3, the DNA is TGTGCCAGCAATAGGGGGTATAATTCACCCCTCCACTTT.